Reported below is one T cell receptor beta chain. Peripheral blood genomic DNA, not sorted cells or RNA, was the template. This record belongs to a study of T cell repertoires in aging, cancer and after chemotherapy. TRB rearrangements spanning V, D and J were amplified using mixed TRB-A/B primers. MiXCR, run by TCRdb on the multiplex PCR reads, gives a single entry per CDR3 protein. This table holds fewer than 9,000 distinct CDR3 sequences, roughly 32% found once. With 3 bases removed from V and 6 bases from J, the gap between germline ends came to 16 bases. The CDR3 is made up of 15 amino acids. The germline CDR1 and CDR2 sequences are SGDLS and YYNGEE.

Sequenced: blood. This TCR was sampled from a human donor in good health. The chain has TRBV9 and TRBJ2-1; unclear D gene. The CDR3 loop is CASSGPPKVGNEQFF. CDR3 DNA: TGTGCCAGCAGCGGACCCCCCAAGGTAGGCAATGAGCAGTTCTTC.